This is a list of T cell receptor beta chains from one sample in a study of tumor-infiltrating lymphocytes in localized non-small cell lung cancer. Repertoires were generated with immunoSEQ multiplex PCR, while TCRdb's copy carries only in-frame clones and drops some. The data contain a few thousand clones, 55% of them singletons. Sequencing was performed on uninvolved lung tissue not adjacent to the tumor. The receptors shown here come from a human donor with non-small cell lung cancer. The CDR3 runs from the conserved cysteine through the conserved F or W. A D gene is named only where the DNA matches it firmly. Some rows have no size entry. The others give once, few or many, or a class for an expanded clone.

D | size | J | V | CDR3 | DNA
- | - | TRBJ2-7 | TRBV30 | CAWTRDIDSYEQYF | TGTGCCTGGACCCGGGACATCGATTCCTACGAGCAGTACTTC
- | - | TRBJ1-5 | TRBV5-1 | CASSLEGGPGNQPQHF | TGCGCCAGCAGCTTGGAGGGGGGGCCGGGCAATCAGCCCCAGCATTTT
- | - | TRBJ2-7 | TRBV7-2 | CASSLTGGSYEQYF | TGTGCCAGCAGCTTAACTGGCGGATCCTACGAGCAGTACTTC
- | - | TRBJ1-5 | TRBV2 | CASSRLPQPQHF | TGTGCCAGCTCGCGGCTTCCTCAGCCCCAGCATTTT
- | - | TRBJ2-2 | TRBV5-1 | CASSITTGNTGELFF | TGCGCCAGCAGCATAACGACAGGGAACACCGGGGAGCTGTTTTTT
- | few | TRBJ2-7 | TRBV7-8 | CASSRGLSSYEQYF | TGTGCCAGCAGCCGGGGACTGAGCTCCTACGAGCAGTACTTC
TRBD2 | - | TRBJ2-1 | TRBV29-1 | CSVDSSGMYNEQFF | TGCAGCGTTGATTCTAGCGGGATGTACAATGAGCAGTTCTTC
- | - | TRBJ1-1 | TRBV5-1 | CASSAGAGRFTEAFF | TGCGCCAGCAGCGCGGGTGCGGGGCGCTTCACTGAAGCTTTCTTT
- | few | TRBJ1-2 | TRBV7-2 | CASSLETFLNYGYTF | TGTGCCAGCAGCTTAGAGACCTTTCTTAACTATGGCTACACCTTC
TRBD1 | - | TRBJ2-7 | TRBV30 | CAWRQGAYEQYF | TGTGCCTGGCGACAGGGGGCCTACGAGCAGTACTTC
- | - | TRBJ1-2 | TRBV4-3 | CASSQEVGSGSLGGYTF | TGCGCCAGCAGCCAAGAGGTGGGGTCAGGGAGTCTAGGCGGCTACACCTTC
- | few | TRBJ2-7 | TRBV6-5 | CASTVGEQYF | TGTGCCAGCACCGTTGGAGAGCAGTACTTC
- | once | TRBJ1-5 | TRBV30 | CAWSAGSQPQHF | TGTGCCTGGAGTGCCGGGAGTCAGCCCCAGCATTTT
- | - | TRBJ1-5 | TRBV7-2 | CASSLGGLGQPQHF | TGTGCCAGCAGCTTGGGGGGCCTTGGCCAGCCCCAGCATTTT
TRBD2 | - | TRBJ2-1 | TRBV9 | CASSPTSGSTWNEQFF | TGTGCCAGCAGTCCGACTAGCGGGAGCACCTGGAATGAGCAGTTCTTC
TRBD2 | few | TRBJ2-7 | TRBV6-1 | CASSEASGSYEQYF | TGTGCCAGCAGTGAAGCTAGCGGGAGTTACGAGCAGTACTTC
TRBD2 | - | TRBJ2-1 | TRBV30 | CAWSASGDLREQFF | TGTGCCTGGAGCGCTAGCGGGGACTTACGGGAGCAGTTCTTC
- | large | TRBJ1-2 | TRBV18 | CASSPHRTPWGYTF | TGTGCCAGCTCACCTCATCGGACCCCTTGGGGCTACACCTTC
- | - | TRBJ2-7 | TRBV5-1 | CASSLDYRSLDPLYEQYF | TGCGCCAGCAGCTTGGATTACCGATCGTTGGACCCCCTCTACGAGCAGTACTTC
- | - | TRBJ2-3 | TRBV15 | CATSRESRLGDTQYF | TGTGCCACCAGCAGAGAAAGCCGTTTGGGAGATACGCAGTATTTT
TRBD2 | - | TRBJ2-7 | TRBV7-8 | CASSPPGLGLYEQYF | TGTGCCAGCAGCCCCCCGGGACTAGGGCTCTACGAGCAGTACTTC
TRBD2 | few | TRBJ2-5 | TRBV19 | CASTAGRSGGWEETQYF | TGTGCCAGTACCGCCGGGCGGTCGGGAGGTTGGGAAGAGACCCAGTACTTC
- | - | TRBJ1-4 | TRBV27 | CASSTTGWWEKLFF | TGTGCCAGCAGTACTACAGGGTGGTGGGAAAAACTGTTTTTT
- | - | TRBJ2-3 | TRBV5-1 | CASSPTGSTDTQYF | TGCGCCAGCAGCCCTACCGGGAGCACAGATACGCAGTATTTT
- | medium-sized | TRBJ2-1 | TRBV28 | CASSSRLDSYNEQFF | TGTGCCAGCAGTTCCCGACTAGATTCCTACAATGAGCAGTTCTTC
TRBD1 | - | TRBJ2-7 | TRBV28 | CASRNWGQGANEQYF | TGTGCCAGCAGGAACTGGGGACAGGGGGCCAACGAGCAGTACTTC
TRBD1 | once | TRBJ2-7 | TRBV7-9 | CASSSGTGVYEQYF | TGTGCCAGCAGCTCCGGGACAGGGGTCTACGAGCAGTACTTC
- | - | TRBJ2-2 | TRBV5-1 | CASRGSTGTGELFF | TGCGCCAGCAGGGGGTCCACAGGGACCGGGGAGCTGTTTTTT
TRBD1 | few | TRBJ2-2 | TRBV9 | CASSGQVATGELFF | TGTGCCTCCTCGGGACAGGTAGCCACCGGGGAGCTGTTTTTT
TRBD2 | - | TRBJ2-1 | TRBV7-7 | CASSVLADYNEQFF | TGTGCTAGCAGCGTACTAGCGGATTACAATGAGCAGTTCTTC
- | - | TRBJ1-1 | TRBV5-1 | CASSSSGQTNTEAFF | TGCGCCAGCAGCTCGTCAGGACAGACTAACACTGAAGCTTTCTTT
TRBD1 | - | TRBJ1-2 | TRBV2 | CASSYTTGDYGYTF | TGTGCCAGCAGCTACACCACAGGGGACTATGGCTACACCTTC
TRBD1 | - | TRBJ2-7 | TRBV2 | CASSLGTVGYEQYF | TGTGCCAGCAGTCTTGGGACAGTTGGATACGAGCAGTACTTC
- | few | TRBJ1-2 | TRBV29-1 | CSVEVGNNYGYTF | TGCAGCGTTGAGGTTGGCAATAACTATGGCTACACCTTC
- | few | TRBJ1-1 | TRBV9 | CASSLGRNTEAFF | TGTGCCAGCAGCCTCGGAAGGAACACTGAAGCTTTCTTT
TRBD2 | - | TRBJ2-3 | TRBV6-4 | CASSDSAGARDTQYF | TGTGCCAGCAGTGACTCGGCGGGAGCTAGAGATACGCAGTATTTT
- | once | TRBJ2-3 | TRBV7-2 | CASRNTGTAGPITQYF | TGTGCCAGCAGAAACACAGGGACAGCGGGCCCGATCACGCAGTATTTT
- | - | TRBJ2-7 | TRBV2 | CASKGGSSYEQYF | TGTGCCAGCAAGGGGGGGTCATCCTACGAGCAGTACTTC
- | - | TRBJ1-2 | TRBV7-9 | CASSLYTGYGYTF | TGTGCCAGCAGCTTATATACAGGGTATGGCTACACCTTC
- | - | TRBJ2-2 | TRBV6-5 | CASSYVRNTGELFF | TGTGCCAGCAGTTACGTGCGGAACACCGGGGAGCTGTTTTTT
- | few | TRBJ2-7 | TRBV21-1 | CASSKGASSSYEQYF | TGTGCCAGCAGCAAAGGAGCCAGTAGCTCCTACGAGCAGTACTTC
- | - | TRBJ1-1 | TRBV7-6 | CASSLVGRAGSVTEAFF | TGTGCCAGCAGCTTAGTAGGTAGGGCCGGTAGTGTCACTGAAGCTTTCTTT
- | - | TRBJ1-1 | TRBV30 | CAWSSRRNTEAFF | TGTGCCTGGAGTTCTCGGAGGAACACTGAAGCTTTCTTT
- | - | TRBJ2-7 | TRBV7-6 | CASSQTNLGTRYEQYF | TGTGCCAGCAGCCAAACGAATTTAGGGACCAGATACGAGCAGTACTTC
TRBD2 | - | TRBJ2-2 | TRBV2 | CASSEWREFDTGELFF | TGTGCCAGCAGTGAGTGGCGGGAGTTCGACACCGGGGAGCTGTTTTTT
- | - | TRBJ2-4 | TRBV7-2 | CASSLDVGPSGNIQYF | TGTGCCAGCAGCTTAGATGTCGGACCAAGCGGGAACATTCAGTACTTC
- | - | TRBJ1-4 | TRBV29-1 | CSVRGGEGEKLFF | TGCAGCGTTCGGGGAGGGGAAGGGGAAAAACTGTTTTTT
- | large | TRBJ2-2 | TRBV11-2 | CASSLVARGELFF | TGTGCCAGCAGCTTAGTCGCCAGGGGGGAGCTGTTTTTT
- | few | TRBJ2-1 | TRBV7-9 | CASSLGGSFYNEQFF | TGTGCCAGCAGCTTAGGTGGGTCCTTTTACAATGAGCAGTTCTTC
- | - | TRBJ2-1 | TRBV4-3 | CASSQGTNLYNEQFF | TGCGCCAGCAGCCAAGGGACCAACCTTTACAATGAGCAGTTCTTC